One sample yielded the 23 T cell receptor beta chains listed below, sequenced in a study of T cell responses to AZD1222 COVID-19 vaccine (dated by TCRdb to about 2021). The time point label of this sample denotes: about 28 days (+/-7) after the second vaccine dose. To prepare the library, the immunoSEQ multiplex PCR assay was applied. In its TCRdb copy, this immuneACCESS table keeps in-frame sequences only and misses some clones. Where compared with another copy, unresolved V genes explain less than half of these, and the others have no known cause. The sample profile shows 150,000 to 200,000 clones; approximately 91% of them were found once. 1% to 1.5% of the sample is held by the ten biggest clonotypes. This material consisted of peripheral blood, taken 28 days after the second AZD1222 dose. The receptors stem from an adult who received the AZD1222 COVID-19 vaccine.

The chain links TRBV21-1 to TRBJ2-1; whether TRBD1, the table's D call, matches the DNA was not checked. TRBV21-1 is termed a pseudogene. This CDR3 has 21 residues. The CDR3 nucleotides read TGTGCCAGCAGCAAAGACCCCCTGAAGGGGATATTTGAAAGCTCCTACAATGAGCAGTTCTTC. It encodes CASSKDPLKGIFESSYNEQFF.

This sequence joins TRBV5-1 and TRBJ1-6; no firm D call. The CDR3 totals 15 residues. Germline CDR1 reads SGHRS; CDR2 reads YFSETQ. With 0 bases removed from V and 7 bases from J, the gap between germline ends came to 11 bases. CDR3 sequence (DNA): TGCGCCAGCAGCTTGGCTGGATGGCGGAATTCACCCCTCCACTTT. Protein sequence: CASSLAGWRNSPLHF.

CDR3 region: CASSYLHRNEAFF. The CDR3 DNA is TGTGCCAGCAGCTATCTTCACAGGAACGAAGCTTTCTTT. This chain connects TRBV7-2 to TRBJ1-1, with D possibly matching TRBD1 (5 bases). The V gene lost 4 bases and the J gene lost 8 bases, with 14 bases spanning the gap. The CDR3 runs 13 residues. The germline gives CDR1 SGHTA, CDR2 FQGNSA.

The chain combines TRBV6-1 with TRBJ2-5; weak D call: TRBD1 (6 bases). The CDR3 length is 15 residues. Trimming shortened V by 0 bases and J by 5 bases, and 13 bases separated the two germline ends. The germline CDR1 and CDR2 sequences are MNHNS and SASEGT. The CDR3 is CASSEAWGPRETQYF. In nucleotides, the CDR3 is TGTGCCAGCAGTGAAGCGTGGGGGCCTCGGGAGACCCAGTACTTC.

This clone was detected only a few times. CDR3 residues: CASSAELAGGTDTQYF. The CDR3 bases are TGTGCCAGCAGTGCGGAACTAGCGGGCGGCACAGATACGCAGTATTTT. The chain is built from TRBV2 and TRBJ2-3; 9 positions agree with TRBD2. V was clipped by 4 bases and J by 1 base; unmatched bases: 6. CDR3 size: 16 residues. The germline V gene has CDR1 SNHLY and CDR2 FYNNEI.

The V gene is TRBV20-1, the J gene TRBJ2-7; TRBD2 matches 9 bases. Germline CDR1 reads DFQATT; CDR2 reads SNEGSKA (reference sequence). The CDR3 contains 15 residues. J gave up 5 bases and V 3 bases, and 11 bases lay outside the gene matches. The CDR3 nucleotides read TGCAGTGCTAGTGGGTATCAGCGGGGGGAAAACGAGCAGTACTTC. This encodes CSASGYQRGENEQYF.

This clone was found a few times. The genes are TRBV5-1 and TRBJ1-3, with D maybe TRBD1 (5 bases). V was cut by 0 bases and J by 4 bases, with 14 bases left in between. This CDR3 region has 16 residues. Germline assignment: CDR1 SGHRS and CDR2 YFSETQ. The CDR3 sequence is CASSLAPRGSGNTIYF. Here the CDR3 DNA reads TGCGCCAGCAGCTTGGCCCCCCGGGGGTCGGGAAACACCATATATTTT.

The chain recombines TRBV4-1 with TRBJ1-1; D call uncertain. The ends were cut back, 0 bases at V and 7 bases at J, with 12 bases in the middle. Germline V gene data show CDR1 as MGHRA and CDR2 as YSYEKL. The CDR3 is 14 amino acids. The CDR3 region has the DNA TGCGCCAGCAGCCAAGATAGCGGGCGTTTTGAAGCTTTCTTT. Its protein product is CASSQDSGRFEAFF.

V and J are TRBV2 and TRBJ1-4, with D perhaps matching TRBD1 (5 bases). Germline V lookup: CDR1 SNHLY, CDR2 FYNNEI. V was clipped by 6 bases and J by 7 bases, with 9 bases between them. This CDR3 is built from 12 residues. CDR3 sequence (DNA): TGTGCCAGCAGGGGACTTGGTGAAAAACTGTTTTTT. It is translated as CASRGLGEKLFF.

A note on this clone: Other DNA sequences in this sample translate to the same CDR3. V is TRBV2 and J is TRBJ1-1, with 9 bases identical to TRBD1. Trimming at V came to 6 bases and at J to 5 bases, leaving 4 bases not matched to a gene. Per germline, CDR1 SNHLY and CDR2 FYNNEI. The CDR3 loop spans 13 amino acids. CDR3 region: CASRLGQGTEAFF. The DNA for the CDR3 is TGTGCCAGCAGATTAGGACAGGGGACTGAAGCTTTCTTT.

The V call is TRBV5-4, the J call TRBJ1-4; perhaps TRBD1 as D (5 bases). The V end was cut by 2 bases, the J end by 8 bases, with 10 bases between. CDR3 length equals 13 residues. The germline V gene has CDR1 SGHNT and CDR2 YYREEE (reference sequence). The CDR3 DNA follows: TGTGCCAGCAGCTTTCAGGGTGGGGAAAAACTGTTTTTT. Translating it yields CASSFQGGEKLFF.

J is TRBJ1-1 and V is TRBV3-1 (or the pseudogene TRBV3-2); TRBD1 agrees at 9 bases. V was clipped by 2 bases and J by 0 bases; unmatched bases: 4. Germline CDR1 reads LGHDT; CDR2 reads YNNKEL (reference sequence). The CDR3 extends over 16 amino acids. The DNA of the CDR3 is TGTGCCAGCAGCCAATTCCGGGACAGGGTGAACACTGAAGCTTTCTTT. Amino acids: CASSQFRDRVNTEAFF.

This chain uses TRBV18 with TRBJ2-7; 10 bases agree with TRBD1. The CDR3 contains 14 residues. Per germline, CDR1 KGHSH and CDR2 LQKENI. V was clipped by 6 bases and J by 6 bases; unmatched bases: 8. CDR3 sequence: CASSQTTGGSEQYF. The CDR3 DNA is TGTGCCAGCTCCCAAACGACAGGGGGCAGCGAGCAGTACTTC.

This clone was observed a single time. This chain links TRBV6-5 with TRBJ2-1; 11 positions agree with TRBD2. The CDR3 spans 14 residues. Germline V gene data show CDR1 as MNHEY and CDR2 as SVGAGI. Losses at the gene ends were 8 bases for V and 4 bases for J; bases not matched to a gene: 4. The CDR3 DNA reads TGTGCCAGCTTACTAGCGGGAGAGTACAATGAGCAGTTCTTC. This sequence encodes CASLLAGEYNEQFF.

The chain carries TRBV9 and TRBJ2-7; 8 bases agree with TRBD1. CDR1 is SGDLS, CDR2 YYNGEE, per germline. The CDR3 is made up of 16 amino acids. J lost 7 bases, V lost 2 bases, and 14 bases had no gene match. CDR3 nucleotides: TGTGCCAGCAGCGTTAGACAGGGGAGTTTTGCCGGAGAGCAGTACTTC. Its protein product is CASSVRQGSFAGEQYF.

The chain employs TRBV7-9 and TRBJ2-7, with a weak D call TRBD2 (6 bases). Per the germline V gene, CDR1 is SEHNR and CDR2 is FQNEAQ (reference sequence). The V end was cut by 3 bases, the J end by 5 bases, with 11 bases between. The CDR3 is 13 residues long. This chain's CDR3 is CASSFWGVHEQYF. The CDR3 DNA reads as TGTGCCAGCAGCTTCTGGGGGGTCCACGAGCAGTACTTC.

This chain joins TRBV18 and TRBJ2-1, with 11 bases that match TRBD2. The CDR3 totals 15 residues. CDR1 is KGHSH, CDR2 LQKENI, per germline. The V and J ends lost 2 bases and 6 bases, in that order; junction bases with no gene match: 3. The CDR3 DNA reads as TGTGCCAGCTCACCAACTAGCGGGAGAAGCAATGAGCAGTTCTTC. Its protein product is CASSPTSGRSNEQFF. The variable domain in full, completed from reference TRBV18 and TRBJ2-1, reads NAGVMQNPRHLVRRRGQEARLRCSPMKGHSHVYWYRQLPEEGLKFMVYLQKENIIDESGMPKERFSAEFPKEGPSILRIQQVVRGDSAAYFCASSPTSGRSNEQFFGPGTRLTVL.

This clone was observed a handful of times. The chain recombines TRBV27 with TRBJ2-7; D perhaps matches TRBD1 (6 bases). In germline, CDR1 is MNHEY, CDR2 SMNVEV (reference sequence). This CDR3 contains 12 residues. V lost 8 bases and J 4 bases, leaving 12 bases between the germline ends. As DNA, the CDR3 is TGTGCCAGCGGGGGCCCGAGATACGAGCAGTACTTC. This gives the protein CASGGPRYEQYF.

The CDR3 here is CASSFPPNEGDYGYTF. The CDR3 nucleotides read TGTGCCAGCAGTTTCCCCCCCAACGAGGGGGACTATGGCTACACCTTC. The chain combines TRBV28 with TRBJ1-2; possible D gene TRBD1, 6 bases. The CDR3 runs to 16 residues. With 3 bases removed from V and 3 bases from J, the gap between germline ends came to 17 bases. Germline V gene data show CDR1 as MDHEN and CDR2 as SYDVKM.

The CDR3 DNA is TGTGCCAGCAGTCCACTAGCGGGAGGTGCCTACGAGCAGTACTTC. It is translated as CASSPLAGGAYEQYF. The rearrangement joins TRBV28 to TRBJ2-7, with TRBD2 matching 12 bases. The germline V gene has CDR1 MDHEN and CDR2 SYDVKM. The V gene end was trimmed by 5 bases and the J gene end by 2 bases; junction bases not matched to a gene: 4. The CDR3 is 15 residues long. The full variable domain, in which reference TRBV28 and TRBJ2-7 provide the parts outside the CDR3, is DVKVTQSSRYLVKRTGEKVFLECVQDMDHENMFWYRQDPGLGLRLIYFSYDVKMKEKGDIPEGYSVSREKKERFSLILESASTNQTSMYLCASSPLAGGAYEQYFGPGTRLTVT.

This chain joins TRBV5-4 and TRBJ1-2; 11 nucleotides match TRBD1. V gave up 0 bases and J gave up 8 bases; unmatched junction bases: 12. This CDR3 comprises 17 residues. Germline CDR1 SGHNT, CDR2 YYREEE (reference sequence). The DNA for the CDR3 is TGTGCCAGCAGCTTGGCATACGGACAGGGGGCGGGAGGCGGCTACACCTTC. It codes for CASSLAYGQGAGGGYTF.

The chain carries TRBV18 and TRBJ2-3; D uncertain. The CDR3 has 14 residues. V dropped 3 bases and J dropped 4 bases, with 11 bases sitting between them. Germline loops: CDR1 KGHSH, CDR2 LQKENI. CDR3 in DNA: TGTGCCAGCTCACCTCCCCCCCGGGCAGATACGCAGTATTTT. Translation: CASSPPPRADTQYF.

This sequence joins TRBV6-5 and TRBJ2-1, with TRBD1 identical over 8 bases. The CDR3 extends over 15 amino acids. V was clipped by 6 bases and J by 5 bases; unmatched bases: 9. The germline V gene encodes CDR1 MNHEY and CDR2 SVGAGI. CDR3 region: CASSTDRDPHNEQFF. The CDR3 region has the DNA TGTGCCAGCAGCACGGACAGGGATCCACACAATGAGCAGTTCTTC.